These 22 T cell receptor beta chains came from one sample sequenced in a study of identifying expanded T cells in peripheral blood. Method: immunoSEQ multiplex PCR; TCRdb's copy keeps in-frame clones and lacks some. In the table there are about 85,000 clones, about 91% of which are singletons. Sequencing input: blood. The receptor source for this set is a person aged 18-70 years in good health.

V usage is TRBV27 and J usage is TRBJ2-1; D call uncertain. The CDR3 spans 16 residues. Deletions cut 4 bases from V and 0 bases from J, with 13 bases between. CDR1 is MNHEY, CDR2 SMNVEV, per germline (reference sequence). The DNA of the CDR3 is TGTGCCAGCAGTTCGTCAATTTCGAGCTCCTACAATGAGCAGTTCTTC. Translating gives CASSSSISSSYNEQFF.

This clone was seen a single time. CDR3 in amino acids: CASSLGGQGMRDTDTQYF. The CDR3 nucleotides read TGTGCCAGCAGCTTGGGGGGACAAGGGATGAGGGACACAGATACGCAGTATTTT. The V and J genes are TRBV5-4 and TRBJ2-3; TRBD1 might be the D (6 bases). CDR3 size: 18 residues. Between the trimmed V and J ends, which lost 0 bases and 2 bases, there was a span of 19 bases. Germline lookup yields CDR1 SGHNT and CDR2 YYREEE (reference sequence).

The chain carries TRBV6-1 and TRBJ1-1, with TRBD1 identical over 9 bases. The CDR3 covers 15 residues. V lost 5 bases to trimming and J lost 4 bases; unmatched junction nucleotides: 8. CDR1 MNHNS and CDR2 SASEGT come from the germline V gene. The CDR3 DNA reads TGTGCCAGCAGTAGATGGACAGGGGAAAGCACTGAAGCTTTCTTT. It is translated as CASSRWTGESTEAFF.

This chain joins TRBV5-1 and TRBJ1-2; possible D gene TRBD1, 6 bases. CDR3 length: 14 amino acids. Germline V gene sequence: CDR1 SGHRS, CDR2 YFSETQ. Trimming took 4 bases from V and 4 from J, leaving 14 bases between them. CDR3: CASSEQGVVYGYTF. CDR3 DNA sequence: TGCGCCAGCAGCGAACAGGGCGTGGTCTATGGCTACACCTTC.

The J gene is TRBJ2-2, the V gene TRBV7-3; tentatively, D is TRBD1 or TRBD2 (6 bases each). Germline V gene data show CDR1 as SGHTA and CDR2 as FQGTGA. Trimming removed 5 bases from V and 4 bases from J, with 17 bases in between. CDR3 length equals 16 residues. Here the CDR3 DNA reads TGTGCCAGCAGCGCCTCAACCGGAGGGGGCACCGGGGAGCTGTTTTTT. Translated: CASSASTGGGTGELFF.

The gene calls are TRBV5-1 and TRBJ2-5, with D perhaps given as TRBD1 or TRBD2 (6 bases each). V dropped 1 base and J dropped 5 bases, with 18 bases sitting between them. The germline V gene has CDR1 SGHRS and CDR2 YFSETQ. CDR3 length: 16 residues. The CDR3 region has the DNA TGCGCCAGCAGCTTGCTTGGGGGGCGGCTTCAGGAGACCCAGTACTTC. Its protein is CASSLLGGRLQETQYF.

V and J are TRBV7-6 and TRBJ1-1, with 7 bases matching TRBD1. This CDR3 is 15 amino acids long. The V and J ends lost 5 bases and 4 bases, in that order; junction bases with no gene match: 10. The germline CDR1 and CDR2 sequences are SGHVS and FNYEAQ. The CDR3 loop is CASSPLTGPGTEAFF. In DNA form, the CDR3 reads TGTGCCAGCAGCCCTCTGACAGGGCCTGGCACTGAAGCTTTCTTT.

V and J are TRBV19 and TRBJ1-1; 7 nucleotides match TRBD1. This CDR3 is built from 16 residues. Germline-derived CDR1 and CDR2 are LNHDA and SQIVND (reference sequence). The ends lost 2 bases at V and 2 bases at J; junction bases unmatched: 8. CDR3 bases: TGTGCCAGTAGTATACCCCCGGAGGGGGCAAACACTGAAGCTTTCTTT. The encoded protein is CASSIPPEGANTEAFF.

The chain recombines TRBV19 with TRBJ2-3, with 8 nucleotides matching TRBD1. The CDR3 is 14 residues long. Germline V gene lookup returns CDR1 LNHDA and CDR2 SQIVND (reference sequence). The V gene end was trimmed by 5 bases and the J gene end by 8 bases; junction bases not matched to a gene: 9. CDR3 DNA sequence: TGTGCCAGTAGTGCGGACAGGGTTATCGGTACGCAGTATTTT. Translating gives CASSADRVIGTQYF.

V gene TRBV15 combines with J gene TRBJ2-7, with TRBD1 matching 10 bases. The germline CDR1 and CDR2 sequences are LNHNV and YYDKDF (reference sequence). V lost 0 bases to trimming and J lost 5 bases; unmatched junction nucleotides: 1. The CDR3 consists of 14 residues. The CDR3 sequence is CATSREGTGDEQYF. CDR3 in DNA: TGTGCCACCAGCAGAGAAGGGACAGGGGACGAGCAGTACTTC.

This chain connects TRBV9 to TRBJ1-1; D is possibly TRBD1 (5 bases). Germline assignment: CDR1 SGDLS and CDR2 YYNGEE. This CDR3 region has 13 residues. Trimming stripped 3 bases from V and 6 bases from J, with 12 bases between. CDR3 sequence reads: CASSAGGGAEAFF. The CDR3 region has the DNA TGTGCCAGCAGCGCGGGAGGAGGGGCTGAAGCTTTCTTT.

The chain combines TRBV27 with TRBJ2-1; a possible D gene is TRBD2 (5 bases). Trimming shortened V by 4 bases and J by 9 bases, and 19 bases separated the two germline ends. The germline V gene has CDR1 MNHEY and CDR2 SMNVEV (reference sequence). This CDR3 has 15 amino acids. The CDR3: CASSSAERRRSEQFF. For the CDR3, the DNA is TGTGCCAGCAGTTCAGCGGAGAGAAGGAGGAGTGAGCAGTTCTTC.

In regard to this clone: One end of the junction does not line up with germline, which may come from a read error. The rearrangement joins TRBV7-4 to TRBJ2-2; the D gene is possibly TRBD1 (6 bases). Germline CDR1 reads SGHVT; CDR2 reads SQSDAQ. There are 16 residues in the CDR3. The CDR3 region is CASRLGQGTNTGELFF. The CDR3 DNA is TGTGCCAGCCGCTTAGGCCAGGGGACGAACACCGGGGAGCTGTTTTTT.

CDR3 sequence: CASSLGTWTGTFTDTQYF. The CDR3 nucleotides are TGTGCCAGCAGCTTAGGGACTTGGACAGGGACCTTCACAGATACGCAGTATTTT. V and J are TRBV7-2 and TRBJ2-3; 8 nucleotides agree with TRBD1. The CDR3 loop spans 18 amino acids. Trimming at V came to 1 base and at J to 2 bases, leaving 11 bases not matched to a gene. The germline CDR1 and CDR2 sequences are SGHTA and FQGNSA.

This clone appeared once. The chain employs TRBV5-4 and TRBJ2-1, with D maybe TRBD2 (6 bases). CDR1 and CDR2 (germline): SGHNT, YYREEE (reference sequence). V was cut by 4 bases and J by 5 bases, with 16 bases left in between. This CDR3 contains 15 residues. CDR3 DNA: TGTGCCAGCAGCGACAGAGGGGACTTAAACAATGAGCAGTTCTTC. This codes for CASSDRGDLNNEQFF.

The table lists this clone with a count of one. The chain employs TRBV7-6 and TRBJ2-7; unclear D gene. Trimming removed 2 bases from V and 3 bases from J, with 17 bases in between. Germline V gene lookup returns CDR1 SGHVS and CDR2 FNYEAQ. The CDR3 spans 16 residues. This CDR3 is CASSLLTGVTDYEQYF. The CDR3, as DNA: TGTGCCAGCAGCTTACTTACTGGAGTCACTGACTACGAGCAGTACTTC.

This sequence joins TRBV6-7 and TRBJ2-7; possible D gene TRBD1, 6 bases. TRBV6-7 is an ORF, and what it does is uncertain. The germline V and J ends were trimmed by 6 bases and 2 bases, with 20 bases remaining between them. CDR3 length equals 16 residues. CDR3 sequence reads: CASRVLVTGWTYEQYF. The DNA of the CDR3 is TGTGCCAGCAGAGTCCTGGTAACAGGGTGGACCTACGAGCAGTACTTC.

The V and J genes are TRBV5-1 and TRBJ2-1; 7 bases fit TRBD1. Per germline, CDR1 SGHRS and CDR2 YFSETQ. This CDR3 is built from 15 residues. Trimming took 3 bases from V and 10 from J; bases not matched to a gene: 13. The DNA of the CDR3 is TGCGCCAGCAGCTGGAACAGGGGTGGGAGCTTGGAGCAGTTCTTC. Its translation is CASSWNRGGSLEQFF.

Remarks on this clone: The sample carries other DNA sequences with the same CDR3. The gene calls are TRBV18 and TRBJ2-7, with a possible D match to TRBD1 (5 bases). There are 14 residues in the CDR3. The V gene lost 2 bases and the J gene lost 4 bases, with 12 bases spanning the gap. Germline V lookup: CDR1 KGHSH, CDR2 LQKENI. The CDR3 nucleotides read TGTGCCAGCTCACCAGCAGGGCTTTCATACGAGCAGTACTTC. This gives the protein CASSPAGLSYEQYF.

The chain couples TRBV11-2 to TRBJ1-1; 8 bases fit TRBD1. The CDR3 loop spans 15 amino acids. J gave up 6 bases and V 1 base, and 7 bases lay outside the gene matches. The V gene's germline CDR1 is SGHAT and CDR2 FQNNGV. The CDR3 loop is CASSLAGTGIAEAFF. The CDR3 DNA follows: TGTGCCAGCAGCTTAGCCGGGACAGGCATCGCTGAAGCTTTCTTT.

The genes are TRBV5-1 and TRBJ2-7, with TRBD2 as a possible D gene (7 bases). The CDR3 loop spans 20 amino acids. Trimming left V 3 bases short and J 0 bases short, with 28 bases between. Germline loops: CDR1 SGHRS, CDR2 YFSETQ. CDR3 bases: TGCGCCAGCAGCTCAATCTTAGACGGGGGGCCCACTCCCTCCTCCTACGAGCAGTACTTC. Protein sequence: CASSSILDGGPTPSSYEQYF.

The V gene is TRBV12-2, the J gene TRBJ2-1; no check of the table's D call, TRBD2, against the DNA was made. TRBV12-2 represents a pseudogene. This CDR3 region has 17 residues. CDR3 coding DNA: TGTGCAAGTCTCTCGAGTCTCTTTGCGGGAGTGGGAAATGAGCAGTTCTTC. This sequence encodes CASLSSLFAGVGNEQFF.